This TCR beta chain was captured by sequencing in a study of blood T cells in healthy people across ages. Points from the study as a whole: The study could not conclusively compare naive and antigen-experienced cells, given its unsorted PBMCs.

A J-beta primer mix and a sample-barcoded 5' primer were used in a second PCR of roughly 6 to 11 cycles. A 12-random-nucleotide template-switch adaptor tagged each cDNA molecule. No fewer than 3 million CDR3-containing paired-end reads came from each sample. TCRdb reanalysed the 5' RACE reads using MiXCR and keeps one entry per CDR3 protein. The data hold approximately 2,000,000 distinct CDR3 sequences, with around 42% observed a single time. CDR3 length: 14 amino acids. V lost 7 bases and J lost 0, with 13 bases in between. Germline V gene lookup returns CDR1 SQVTM and CDR2 ANQGSEA. As for this clonotype: Its antigen remains unknown.

Healthy Caucasian individuals from Russia aged about 6 to 95 served as donors. This sequence originates from a human donor in good health. The sequenced sample consisted of blood. The chain carries TRBV29-1 and TRBJ2-1; D possibly uses TRBD1 or TRBD2 (5 bases each). CDR3 sequence: CSGGPGPSYNEQFF. The CDR3 nucleotides read TGCAGCGGCGGGCCGGGGCCCTCCTACAATGAGCAGTTCTTC.